Detailed here is one T cell receptor beta chain. Its antigen is not known. Hyperthyroidism patients were newly diagnosed, had disease duration under 2 months, and were aged 18 to 65 years. Not enrolled were patients with uncontrolled infection, other autoimmune disease, pregnancy or lactation. Diagnoses were made from clinical symptoms, serum measures (thyroxine and TRAb), thyroid ultrasound and orbital computed tomography. Using RNA transcripts as the source, TCR beta CDR3 regions were amplified. HTBI primers were employed in a first-round RT-PCR of the TCR CDR3. TCRdb re-called the multiplex PCR reads with MiXCR, one entry per CDR3 protein. The sample carries 800,000 or so distinct CDR3 sequences, over 35% recorded once. This sample is part of a study of T cells in Graves' hyperthyroidism and ophthalmopathy. Study-wide findings and caveats: Model output signaled ophthalmopathy a median about 6.3 months ahead of onset.

V lost 3 bases and J lost 8; bases outside the gene matches: 5. CDR3 length: 14 amino acids. The germline CDR1 and CDR2 sequences are SNHLY and FYNNEI. This receptor was identified in a man aged 18 to 29 with Graves' hyperthyroidism. This chain links TRBV2 with TRBJ1-4; 8 positions match TRBD1. Source material: blood. CDR3 residues: CASSEWTGKEKLFF. The CDR3 coding sequence is TGTGCCAGCAGTGAGTGGACAGGGAAAGAAAAACTGTTTTTT.